One sample yielded the 29 T cell receptor beta chains listed below, sequenced in a study of T cells in women clearing cervical HPV infection. Some clones are missing from TCRdb's copy, which holds only in-frame ones; the method was immunoSEQ multiplex PCR. Its table records around 19,000 clones. The sequenced sample was blood buffy coat. The receptors here all came from a woman between 18 and 69 years old with a cervical HPV16 infection that either progressed to CIN3+ or cleared (not recorded which).

As for this clone: The observed sequence ends 3 residues before the CDR3 terminus, with the missing tail filled in from the germline J gene. V gene TRBV18 combines with J gene TRBJ1-2; unclear D gene. CDR1 is KGHSH, CDR2 LQKENI, per germline. The CDR3 has 14 residues. The sequenced CDR3 bases are TGTGCCAGCTCACCACAAGACTCCTCCTACGAC. It specifies CASSPQDSSYD. The full CDR3 protein is CASSPQDSSYDYTF.

Note on this clone: Sequencing ends 3 residues short of the CDR3 end; the germline J gene provides the rest. The chain couples TRBV12-3 or TRBV12-4 to TRBJ1-3, with unresolved D. With 1 base removed from V and 1 base from J, the gap between germline ends came to 5 bases. The CDR3 runs 14 residues. The CDR3 loop reads CASSLGASGNTIYF. The sequenced CDR3 bases are TGTGCCAGCAGTTTAGGGGCGTCTGGAAACACC.

Points on this clone: Sequencing ends 3 residues short of the CDR3 end; the germline J gene provides the rest. This chain uses TRBV20-1 with TRBJ2-2; D not certain. With 0 bases removed from V and 0 bases from J, the gap between germline ends came to 8 bases. The germline V gene has CDR1 DFQATT and CDR2 SNEGSKA (reference sequence). The CDR3 runs to 15 residues. CDR3 amino acids: CSARDFAANTGELFF. The sequenced CDR3 bases are TGCAGTGCTAGAGATTTCGCAGCGAACACCGGGGAG.

CDR3 DNA, as far as it was read: TGTGCCAGCAGTGGAGGGGTCCTGGGTTCC. Translation gives CASSGGVLGS. The CDR3 reads in full as CASSGGVLGSLHF. The J gene is TRBJ1-6, the V gene TRBV6-1; D may be TRBD1 (5 bases). The read gets to within 3 residues of the CDR3 end, and the germline J gene fills in the rest. CDR1 is MNHNS, CDR2 SASEGT, per germline. The CDR3 has 13 residues.

As to this clone: The CDR3 end lies 3 residues beyond the end of the read and is filled in from the germline J gene. V and J are TRBV18 and TRBJ1-1, with 11 bases that match TRBD1. The CDR3 is 14 residues long. V lost 3 bases, J lost 6 bases, and 3 bases stayed unmatched. Germline-derived CDR1 and CDR2 are KGHSH and LQKENI. The CDR3 reads CASSPGTGGPEAFF. The CDR3 bases that were read are TGTGCCAGCTCACCCGGGACAGGGGGACCTGAA.

Concerning this clone: The CDR3 end is not reached by the read, which stops 3 residues before it; the germline J gene fills it in. V is TRBV7-3 and J is TRBJ2-4; 16 nucleotides match TRBD2. The CDR3 extends over 17 amino acids. Germline V gene data show CDR1 as SGHTA and CDR2 as FQGTGA. The CDR3: CASSSGLAGGTAETQYF. The CDR3 bases that were read are TGTGCCAGCAGCTCGGGACTAGCGGGGGGGACGGCGGAGACT.

CDR3 bases read: TGTGCCTGGAGCTTCACTACCAGGGGGCGAGATACG. This codes for CAWSFTTRGRDT. The whole CDR3 sequence is CAWSFTTRGRDTQYF. V gene TRBV30 combines with J gene TRBJ2-3; 8 bases fit TRBD1. The read finishes 3 residues shy of the CDR3 end, and the germline J gene is used to complete it. Germline V lookup: CDR1 GTSNPN, CDR2 SVGIG (reference sequence). The CDR3 covers 15 residues. With V trimmed by 3 bases and J by 5 bases, 10 bases remained unmatched.

In regard to this clone: The read ends 3 residues before the CDR3 terminus; that terminus is restored from the germline J gene. The rearrangement joins TRBV7-9 to TRBJ1-5; 7 positions match TRBD1. Germline V lookup: CDR1 SEHNR, CDR2 FQNEAQ (reference sequence). This CDR3 contains 15 residues. The ends lost 1 base at V and 4 bases at J; junction bases unmatched: 4. The chain's CDR3 is CASSLGTGWNQPQHF. CDR3 bases read: TGTGCCAGCAGCTTAGGGACAGGATGGAATCAGCCC.

By frequency, this clone registers medium-sized. The read terminates 3 residues ahead of where the CDR3 ends, so the germline J gene completes it. V gene TRBV10-3 combines with J gene TRBJ2-5, with 10 bases fitting TRBD1. CDR1 is ENHRY and CDR2 is SYGVKD in the germline V gene. The V and J ends lost 9 bases and 5 bases, in that order; junction bases with no gene match: 21. The CDR3 is 18 residues long. Partial CDR3 DNA: TGTGCCATTCCGATCGGGACAGGGGCGGGGAGTAACAAGGAGACC. This encodes CAIPIGTGAGSNKET. Given in full, the CDR3 is CAIPIGTGAGSNKETQYF.

About this clone: The CDR3 goes on 3 residues after the read ends, and that part is filled in from the germline J gene. This chain uses TRBV20-1 with TRBJ1-5; 8 bases line up with TRBD1. In germline, CDR1 is DFQATT, CDR2 SNEGSKA (reference sequence). Trimming cost V 3 bases and J 3 bases; bases outside gene matches: 7. CDR3 length: 15 residues. The sequenced part of the CDR3 DNA is TGCAGTGCTAGGGTGACAGGGGCCCTCAATCAGCCC. It encodes CSARVTGALNQP. The whole CDR3 sequence reads CSARVTGALNQPQHF.

As to this clone: The DNA ends 3 residues before the CDR3 does, and the rest of the CDR3 is filled in from the germline J gene. J is TRBJ2-3 and V is TRBV28; D assignment may be TRBD1 or TRBD2 (6 bases each). The germline gives CDR1 MDHEN, CDR2 SYDVKM. V lost 10 bases and J 5 bases, leaving 22 bases between the germline ends. This CDR3 spans 15 amino acids. The DNA read from the CDR3 is TGTGCCATCCGTTGGGGCAGGGGAGGTGGAGATACG. Translated, it gives CAIRWGRGGGDT. The full CDR3 is CAIRWGRGGGDTQYF. The full variable domain, completed using reference TRBV28 and TRBJ2-3, is DVKVTQSSRYLVKRTGEKVFLECVQDMDHENMFWYRQDPGLGLRLIYFSYDVKMKEKGDIPEGYSVSREKKERFSLILESASTNQTSMYLCAIRWGRGGGDTQYFGPGTRLTVL.

Notes on this clone: The read falls 3 residues short of the CDR3 end, and the missing part is taken from the germline J gene. The rearrangement uses TRBV6-2 or TRBV6-3 and TRBJ2-7; D might be TRBD1 (6 bases). The CDR3 sequence is 16 residues long. Trimming took off 0 bases at V and 1 base at J, with 13 bases between the two ends. Looked up from germline, CDR1 is MNHEY and CDR2 is SVGEGT. Partial CDR3 DNA: TGTGCCAGCAGTTACTCGATCTGGGACACGTCCTACGAG. It is translated as CASSYSIWDTSYE. The CDR3 reads in full as CASSYSIWDTSYEQYF.

As regards this clone: The read terminates 3 residues before the CDR3 end, so the remaining end is supplied by the germline J gene. The V and J genes are TRBV6-2 or TRBV6-3 and TRBJ2-3, with TRBD2 matching over 7 bases. In germline, CDR1 is MNHEY, CDR2 SVGEGT. This CDR3 spans 14 amino acids. The CDR3 reads CASRPVGEGETQYF. CDR3 bases read: TGTGCCAGCCGTCCAGTAGGGGAGGGAGAGACG.

Comments on this clone: The junction does not match germline at one end; this may be a read error. The read terminates 3 residues before the CDR3 end, so the remaining end is supplied by the germline J gene. The V gene is TRBV4-2, the J gene TRBJ2-3; D is perhaps TRBD2 (5 bases). The CDR3 length is 15 residues. CDR1 is LGHNA and CDR2 is YNFKEQ in the germline V gene. The CDR3 spells CASSQVQSGEDTQYF. Incomplete CDR3 DNA: TGCGCCAGCAGCCAAGTACAGTCCGGGGAGGATACG.

Comments on this clone: The read ends 3 residues before the CDR3 terminus; that terminus is restored from the germline J gene. The chain employs TRBV19 and TRBJ1-2, with 8 bases lining up with TRBD1. The germline V gene encodes CDR1 LNHDA and CDR2 SQIVND (reference sequence). The CDR3 loop spans 14 amino acids. The CDR3 DNA, read in part, is TGTGCCAGTACCAGGACAGGGAGGACAGATACC. This translates into CASTRTGRTDT. From start to end, the CDR3 is CASTRTGRTDTYTF.

Of note for this clone: The CDR3 is cut off 3 residues early in the read; its end comes from the germline J gene. The chain combines TRBV29-1 with TRBJ2-4, with a tentative D call TRBD1 (6 bases). Trimming pared 3 bases from V and 7 bases from J, leaving 10 bases between. CDR3 length equals 12 residues. From germline, CDR1 is SQVTM and CDR2 ANQGSEA. The covered CDR3 bases are TGCAGCGTTGACCAGGGGCCCAACATT. It is translated as CSVDQGPNI. The CDR3 as a whole reads CSVDQGPNIQYF.

The CDR3 spells CASSYFPPGQGTDTQYF. CDR3 bases read: TGTGCCAGCAGTTACTTTCCCCCGGGACAGGGGACGGATACG. This chain uses TRBV6-2 or TRBV6-3 with TRBJ2-3; TRBD1 matches at 10 bases. The read stops 3 residues short of the end of the CDR3; the missing end is completed from the germline J gene. This CDR3 contains 17 residues. The germline CDR1 and CDR2 sequences are MNHEY and SVGEGT. With 1 base clipped from V and 6 bases from J, the junction kept 10 bases outside the gene matches.

Comment on this clone: Sequencing ends 3 residues short of the CDR3 end; the germline J gene provides the rest. The sample has other DNA sequences that encode this CDR3 too. The chain couples TRBV18 to TRBJ2-3, with D possibly matching TRBD1 (5 bases). Germline CDR1 is KGHSH and CDR2 is LQKENI. This CDR3 comprises 17 residues. The CDR3 protein is CASSPPPKGKIQETQYF. Partial CDR3 DNA: TGTGCCAGCTCACCACCCCCGAAGGGGAAAATCCAAGAGACG.

In regard to this clone: The CDR3 goes on 3 residues after the read ends, and that part is filled in from the germline J gene. V gene TRBV6-1 combines with J gene TRBJ2-3; a possible D gene is TRBD2 (6 bases). The germline gives CDR1 MNHNS, CDR2 SASEGT. This CDR3 is 16 amino acids long. V was pared by 6 bases and J by 4 bases, with 20 bases between. The CDR3 region is CASRELPALAPDTQYF. Partial CDR3 DNA: TGTGCCAGCAGGGAACTTCCGGCACTAGCCCCAGATACG.

Points on this clone: Coverage ceases 3 residues before the CDR3 finishes, and the germline J gene fills in the end. The V call is TRBV20-1, the J call TRBJ1-3, with D perhaps TRBD1 (5 bases). The CDR3 loop spans 13 amino acids. Germline V lookup: CDR1 DFQATT, CDR2 SNEGSKA (reference sequence). The germline V and J ends were trimmed by 1 base and 3 bases, with 7 bases remaining between them. CDR3 protein: CSARGGVGNTIYF. The covered CDR3 bases are TGCAGTGCTAGAGGGGGGGTTGGAAACACC.

Regarding this clone: Read data end 3 residues before the CDR3 end; the end is taken from the germline J gene. The rearrangement uses TRBV6-2 or TRBV6-3 and TRBJ2-3, with 8 bases fitting TRBD1. The germline V gene encodes CDR1 MNHEY and CDR2 SVGEGT. This CDR3 spans 15 amino acids. The part of the CDR3 DNA that was read is TGTGCCAGCAGTTCAGGACAGGGCGACCAAGAGACG. It yields the protein CASSSGQGDQET. The whole CDR3 is CASSSGQGDQETQYF.

On this clone: The read is 3 residues too short to cover the CDR3 end, so that end is filled in from the germline J gene. The chain is built from TRBV2 and TRBJ1-2, with 8 bases that match TRBD1. The CDR3 covers 14 residues. Germline assignment: CDR1 SNHLY and CDR2 FYNNEI. The CDR3 DNA, read in part, is TGTGCCAGCTTTAACCGAGGACAGGGACGAGGC. It codes for CASFNRGQGRG. The entire CDR3 protein is CASFNRGQGRGYTF.

A note on this clone: The read comes to an end 3 residues before the CDR3 does, leaving the germline J gene to fill in the end. This chain uses TRBV29-1 with TRBJ2-1; a weak D match, TRBD1 (5 bases). Trimming pared 4 bases from V and 6 bases from J, leaving 10 bases between. This CDR3 contains 12 residues. Germline V lookup: CDR1 SQVTM, CDR2 ANQGSEA. CDR3 amino acids: CSVVVQGNEQFF. The sequenced part of the CDR3 DNA is TGCAGCGTTGTAGTTCAGGGCAATGAG.

Notes on this clone: The read ends 3 residues before the CDR3 terminus; that terminus is restored from the germline J gene. The V call is TRBV20-1, the J call TRBJ2-3; 7 bases align to TRBD1. CDR1 and CDR2 (germline): DFQATT, SNEGSKA (reference sequence). V shed 6 bases, J shed 3 bases, and the junction held 12 bases outside the gene matches. The CDR3 is 15 residues long. CDR3 amino acids: CSALRAQGVTDTQYF. The sequenced part of the CDR3 DNA is TGCAGTGCCCTTCGAGCCCAGGGGGTTACAGATACG.

As to this clone: The read falls 3 residues short of the CDR3 end, and the missing part is taken from the germline J gene. The chain joins TRBV20-1 to TRBJ2-3; 7 bases are a match to TRBD1. The germline V gene has CDR1 DFQATT and CDR2 SNEGSKA (reference sequence). Trimming at V came to 1 base and at J to 4 bases, leaving 5 bases not matched to a gene. This CDR3 has 14 amino acids. This CDR3 reads CSARARQGADTQYF. CDR3 DNA, as far as it was read: TGCAGTGCTAGAGCCAGACAGGGTGCAGATACG.

With respect to this clone: Read data end 3 residues before the CDR3 end; the end is taken from the germline J gene. The chain has TRBV4-1 and TRBJ2-4; D gene ambiguous. Looked up from germline, CDR1 is MGHRA and CDR2 is YSYEKL. The length of the CDR3 is 14 residues. CDR3 sequence reads: CASSHTSQNWIQYF. The sequenced CDR3 bases are TGCGCCAGCAGCCACACCTCACAGAATTGGATT.

Notes on this clone: Sequence at one end of the junction differs from germline and may be a read error. The DNA ends 3 residues before the CDR3 does, and the rest of the CDR3 is filled in from the germline J gene. This rearrangement joins TRBV4-2 to TRBJ2-1; 9 bases line up with TRBD2. The CDR3 runs 16 residues. The germline gives CDR1 LGHNA, CDR2 YNFKEQ. Partial CDR3 DNA: TGCGCCAGCAGCCAAGATCTGCGGGGGGGACACAATGAG. Residues: CASSQDLRGGHNE. The full CDR3 protein reads CASSQDLRGGHNEQFF.

Notes on this clone: The read comes to an end 3 residues before the CDR3 does, leaving the germline J gene to fill in the end. V gene TRBV6-1 combines with J gene TRBJ2-5; 9 bases line up with TRBD1. The trim removed 4 bases at V and 5 bases at J, leaving 8 bases unmatched. Germline V gene data show CDR1 as MNHNS and CDR2 as SASEGT. The CDR3 spans 15 residues. CDR3 in amino acids: CASSVRDRAAETQYF. The part of the CDR3 DNA that was read is TGTGCCAGCAGTGTCCGGGACAGGGCGGCGGAGACC.

Points on this clone: The read ends 3 residues early relative to the CDR3; the germline J gene fills the gap. V is TRBV6-7 and J is TRBJ2-2; no reliable D call. TRBV6-7 counts as an open reading frame of uncertain function. The CDR3 contains 15 residues. CDR3 residues: CASSYFGGYNSPLFF. Partial CDR3 DNA: TGTGCCAGCAGTTACTTCGGCGGTTATAATTCACCG.